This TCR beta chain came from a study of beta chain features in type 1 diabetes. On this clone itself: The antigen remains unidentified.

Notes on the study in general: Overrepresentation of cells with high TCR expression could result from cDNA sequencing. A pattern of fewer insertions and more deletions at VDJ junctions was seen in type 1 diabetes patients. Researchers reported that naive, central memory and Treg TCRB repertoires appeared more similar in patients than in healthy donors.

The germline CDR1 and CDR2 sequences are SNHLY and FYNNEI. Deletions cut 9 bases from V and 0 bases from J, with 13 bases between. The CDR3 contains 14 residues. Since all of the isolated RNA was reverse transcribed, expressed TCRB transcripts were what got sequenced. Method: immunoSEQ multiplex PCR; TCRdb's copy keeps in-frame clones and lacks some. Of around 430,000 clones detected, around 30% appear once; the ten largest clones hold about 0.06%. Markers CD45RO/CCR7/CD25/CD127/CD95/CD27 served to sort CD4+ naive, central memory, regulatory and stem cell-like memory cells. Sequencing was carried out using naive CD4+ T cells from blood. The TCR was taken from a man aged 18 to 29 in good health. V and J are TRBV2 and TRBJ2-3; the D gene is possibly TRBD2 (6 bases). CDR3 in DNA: TGTGCCAGTTTATACGGGACTAGCACAGATACGCAGTATTTT. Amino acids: CASLYGTSTDTQYF.